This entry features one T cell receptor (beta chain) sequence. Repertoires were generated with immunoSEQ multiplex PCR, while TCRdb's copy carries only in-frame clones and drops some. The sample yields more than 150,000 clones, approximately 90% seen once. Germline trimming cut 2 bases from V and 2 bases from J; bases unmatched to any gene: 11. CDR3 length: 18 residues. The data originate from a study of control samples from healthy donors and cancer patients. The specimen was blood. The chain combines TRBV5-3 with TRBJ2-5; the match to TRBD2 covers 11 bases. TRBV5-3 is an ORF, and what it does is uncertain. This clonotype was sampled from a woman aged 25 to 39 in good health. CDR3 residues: CARSLTSGRTTWQETQYF. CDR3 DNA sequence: TGTGCCAGAAGCTTAACTAGCGGGAGAACCACGTGGCAAGAGACCCAGTACTTC.